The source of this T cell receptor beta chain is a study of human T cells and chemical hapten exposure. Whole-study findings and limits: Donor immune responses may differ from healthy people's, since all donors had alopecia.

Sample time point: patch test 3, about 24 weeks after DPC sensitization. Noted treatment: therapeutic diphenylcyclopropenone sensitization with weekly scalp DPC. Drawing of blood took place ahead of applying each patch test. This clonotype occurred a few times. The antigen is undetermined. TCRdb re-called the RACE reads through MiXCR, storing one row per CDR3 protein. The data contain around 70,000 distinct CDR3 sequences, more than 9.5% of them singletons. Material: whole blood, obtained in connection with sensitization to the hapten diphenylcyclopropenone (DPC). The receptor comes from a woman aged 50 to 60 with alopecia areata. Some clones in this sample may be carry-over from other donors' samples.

The CDR3 DNA reads TGTGCCAGCAGCTTTAACAGCGGGAATTCACCCCTCCACTTT. It specifies CASSFNSGNSPLHF. The chain combines TRBV5-6 with TRBJ1-6; the D is unclear. V lost 2 bases and J 7 bases, leaving 10 bases between the germline ends. This CDR3 has 14 amino acids. Germline CDR1 is SGHDT and CDR2 is YYEEEE.